Each of the 5 T cell receptor beta chains below was sequenced from the same sample in a study of tumor and adjacent non-tumor tissue in lung cancer. RNA was extracted from bulk tissue without any cell sorting. Three rounds of nested PCR, following a modified ARM-PCR protocol, produced the TCRbeta library. TCRdb passed the multiplex PCR reads through MiXCR, listing each CDR3 protein once. The sample lists 60,000 to 85,000 distinct CDR3 sequences, 80% to 85% occurring once. Sequenced sample: lung tumor tissue. The receptor source for this set is a woman aged 45-60 years with non-small cell lung cancer.

With respect to this clonotype: One end of the junction fails to match germline, which may point to a read error. V is TRBV11-1 and J is TRBJ2-3, with D perhaps TRBD1 (6 bases). CDR3 length: 13 residues. Germline V CDR1 and CDR2: SGHAT, FQDESV (reference sequence). The CDR3 loop reads CASRWTEMDRQYF. The DNA for the CDR3 is TGTGCCAGCAGATGGACAGAGATGGATAGGCAGTATTTT.

For this clonotype: The junction shows a germline mismatch at one end, possibly a read error. This sequence joins TRBV12-3 or TRBV12-4 and TRBJ2-7, with TRBD2 as a possible D gene (5 bases). The CDR3 length is 16 residues. The chain's CDR3 is CVSSTRGRDLPYEQYF. The CDR3 DNA reads TGTGTCAGCAGTACTCGAGGGAGAGACCTACCCTACGAGCAGTACTTC.

Concerning this clonotype: Sequence at one end of the junction differs from germline and may be a read error. The chain combines TRBV11-2 with TRBJ2-1; 7 nucleotides agree with TRBD2. Per germline, CDR1 SGHAT and CDR2 FQNNGV. CDR3 length: 12 amino acids. Here the CDR3 DNA reads TGTGCTAGCATGGGACTACCTGACGAACGGTTCTTC. Translated, it gives CASMGLPDERFF.

The V call is TRBV6-1, the J call TRBJ2-5; D is possibly TRBD1 (6 bases). V was pared by 10 bases and J by 4 bases, with 22 bases between. Germline-derived CDR1 and CDR2 are MNHNS and SASEGT. This CDR3 comprises 15 residues. The CDR3 DNA sequence: TGTGCCATTAGGATCGGACAGTCATGGGGAGAGACCCAGTACTTC. Amino acid sequence: CAIRIGQSWGETQYF.

A word on this clonotype: It may be a read error: a sequence one base away is much more abundant. This rearrangement joins TRBV5-4 to TRBJ2-1; possibly TRBD1 or TRBD2 for D (5 bases each). V lost 4 bases to trimming and J lost 9 bases, with 17 bases between them. The V gene's germline CDR1 is SGHNT and CDR2 YYREEE (reference sequence). The length of the CDR3 is 14 residues. CDR3 sequence (DNA): TGTGCCAGCAGCCATATAGGGGCAGGAGGTGAGCAGTTCTTC. This gives the protein CASSHIGAGGEQFF.